This T cell receptor beta chain came from a study of cytomegalovirus exposure and HLA in healthy donors. Study at large: From HLA-typed donors, an early data release held roughly 80 million unique TCRs. General study results and limits: Diagnosis of cytomegalovirus status made by the classifier reportedly showed high specificity and sensitivity. The study recorded over 150 TCR beta chains that were cytomegalovirus-associated.

In regard to this clone: Its specificity is unknown.

The donors comprised healthy bone marrow donors. Vbeta (60) and Jbeta (13) primers were used in the PCR. Repertoires were generated with immunoSEQ multiplex PCR, while TCRdb's copy carries only in-frame clones and drops some. Among some 160,000 clones listed, 75% to 90% were seen once. The clonotype was recovered from a young woman in good health and CMV-seronegative. The sequencing sample was made of PBMCs.

CDR3 bases: TGTGCCACCCCCGCCGGGACAGGGGGCGCGAATTGGGGCTACACCTTC. Its translation: CATPAGTGGANWGYTF. The genes are TRBV7-9 and TRBJ1-2; 12 positions agree with TRBD1. Germline loops: CDR1 SEHNR, CDR2 FQNEAQ (reference sequence). The CDR3 sequence is 16 residues long. J gave up 8 bases and V 10 bases, and 17 bases lay outside the gene matches.